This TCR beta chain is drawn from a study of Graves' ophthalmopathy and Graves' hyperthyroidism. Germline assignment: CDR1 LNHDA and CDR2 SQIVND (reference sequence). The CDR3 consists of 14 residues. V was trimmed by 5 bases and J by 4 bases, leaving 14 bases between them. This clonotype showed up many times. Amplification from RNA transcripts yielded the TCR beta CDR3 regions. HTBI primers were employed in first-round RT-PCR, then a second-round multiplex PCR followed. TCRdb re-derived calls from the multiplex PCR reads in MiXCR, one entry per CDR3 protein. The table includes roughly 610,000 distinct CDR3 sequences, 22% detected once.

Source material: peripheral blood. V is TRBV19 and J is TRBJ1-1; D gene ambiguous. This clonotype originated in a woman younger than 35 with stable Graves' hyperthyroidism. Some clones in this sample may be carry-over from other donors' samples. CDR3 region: CASSPPFTGTEAFF. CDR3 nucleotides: TGTGCCAGTAGTCCCCCATTTACGGGCACTGAAGCTTTCTTT.